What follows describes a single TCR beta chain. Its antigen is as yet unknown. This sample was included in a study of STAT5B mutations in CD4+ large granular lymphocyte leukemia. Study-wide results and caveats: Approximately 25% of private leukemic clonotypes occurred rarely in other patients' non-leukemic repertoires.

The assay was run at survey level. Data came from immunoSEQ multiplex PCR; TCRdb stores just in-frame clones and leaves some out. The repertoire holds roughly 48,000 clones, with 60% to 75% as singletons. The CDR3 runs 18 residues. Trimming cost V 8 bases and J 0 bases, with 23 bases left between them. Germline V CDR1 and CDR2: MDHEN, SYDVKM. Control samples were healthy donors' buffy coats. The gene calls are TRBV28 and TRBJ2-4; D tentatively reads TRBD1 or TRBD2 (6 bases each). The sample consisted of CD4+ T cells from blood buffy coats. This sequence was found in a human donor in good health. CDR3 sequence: CASLATGGIPLAKNIQYF. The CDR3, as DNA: TGTGCCAGCCTCGCGACAGGCGGGATTCCGTTAGCCAAAAACATTCAGTACTTC.